The 10 T cell receptor beta chains below were found in one sample sequenced in a study of shared clonotypes between healthy human individuals. Here immunoSEQ multiplex PCR was the method, and the copy in TCRdb shows in-frame clones only, minus some. The sample consists of some 980,000 clones, about three quarters of them appearing once. Sequencing was done on a sample of memory CD4+ T cells sorted from blood. As to subset: CD45RA-negative fraction. The receptors here all came from a man younger than 35 in good health.

This sequence joins TRBV5-6 and TRBJ2-3, with D unclear. The CDR3 is 13 amino acids. In germline, CDR1 is SGHDT, CDR2 YYEEEE. With 2 bases removed from V and 2 bases from J, the gap between germline ends came to 6 bases. The CDR3 sequence: CASSFGNTDTQYF. The CDR3 DNA is TGTGCCAGCAGCTTCGGCAACACAGATACGCAGTATTTT.

The rearrangement joins TRBV19 to TRBJ1-4; D may be TRBD1 (6 bases). Trimming removed 4 bases at V and 5 bases at J, with 8 bases between. Germline loops: CDR1 LNHDA, CDR2 SQIVND (reference sequence). The CDR3 consists of 13 residues. The DNA for the CDR3 is TGTGCCAGTAGTACCCAGGGGAATGAAAAACTGTTTTTT. Protein: CASSTQGNEKLFF. The entire variable domain, with the rest obtained from reference TRBV19 and TRBJ1-4, is as follows: DGGITQSPKYLFRKEGQNVTLSCEQNLNHDAMYWYRQDPGQGLRLIYYSQIVNDFQKGDIAEGYSVSREKKESFPLTVTSAQKNPTAFYLCASSTQGNEKLFFGSGTQLSVL.

V usage is TRBV20-1 and J usage is TRBJ1-1, with D uncertain. Deletions cut 6 bases from V and 11 bases from J, with 13 bases between. The CDR3 runs 10 residues. CDR1 DFQATT and CDR2 SNEGSKA come from the germline V gene (reference sequence). CDR3 in amino acids: CSAPGGRAFF. In nucleotides, the CDR3 is TGCAGTGCACCCGGTGGGAGGGCTTTCTTT.

Comments on this clone: A read error is likely, as this CDR3 ends without the conserved phenylalanine or tryptophan. The chain has TRBV11-2 and TRBJ1-6; 7 bases fit TRBD1. Trimming removed 2 bases from V and 8 bases from J; junction bases left unmatched: 15. This CDR3 has 18 residues. Germline V gives CDR1 SGHAT, CDR2 FQNNGV. CDR3 in DNA: TGTGCCAGCAGCTTATACCAGACAAGGTCAGGGGGGTATTCACCCCTCCACTAT. It specifies CASSLYQTRSGGYSPLHY.

The V call is TRBV18, the J call TRBJ2-5, with D unclear. The CDR3 covers 14 residues. Germline CDR1 and CDR2: KGHSH and LQKENI. V was pared by 3 bases and J by 1 base, with 9 bases between. The CDR3 spells CASSPPVRQETQYF. DNA of the CDR3: TGTGCCAGCTCACCCCCCGTCCGCCAAGAGACCCAGTACTTC.

The chain is built from TRBV27 and TRBJ1-2, with 10 nucleotides matching TRBD1. The CDR3 length is 14 residues. Germline trimming cut 6 bases from V and 4 bases from J; bases unmatched to any gene: 5. Germline V gene data show CDR1 as MNHEY and CDR2 as SMNVEV (reference sequence). The CDR3 region is CASRPTGGAYGYTF. DNA of the CDR3: TGTGCCAGCAGACCGACAGGGGGCGCCTATGGCTACACCTTC.

The chain couples TRBV6-1 to TRBJ1-1; a weak D match, TRBD1 (6 bases). Per the germline V gene, CDR1 is MNHNS and CDR2 is SASEGT. The CDR3 sequence is 14 residues long. The V gene lost 4 bases and the J gene lost 1 base, with 10 bases spanning the gap. CDR3 bases: TGTGCCAGCAGTGCCGGCAGGGGGAACACTGAAGCTTTCTTT. It yields the protein CASSAGRGNTEAFF.

The chain has TRBV6-5 and TRBJ1-5, with D hard to call. CDR1 MNHEY and CDR2 SVGAGI come from the germline V gene. Trimming took off 4 bases at V and 4 bases at J, with 8 bases between the two ends. The CDR3 extends over 13 amino acids. The DNA of the CDR3 is TGTGCCAGCAGTTGGAGGAAAAATCAGCCCCAGCATTTT. It is translated as CASSWRKNQPQHF.

The chain recombines TRBV29-1 with TRBJ2-3; 9 bases align to TRBD2. The CDR3 covers 14 residues. Per the germline V gene, CDR1 is SQVTM and CDR2 is ANQGSEA. V was clipped by 4 bases and J by 3 bases; unmatched bases: 5. The CDR3 DNA follows: TGCAGCGTTGGAGGTAGCGGGGGTACAGATACGCAGTATTTT. It encodes CSVGGSGGTDTQYF.

The chain joins TRBV29-1 to TRBJ1-2; D is possibly TRBD1 (5 bases). There are 11 residues in the CDR3. V lost 4 bases to trimming and J lost 8 bases, with 11 bases between them. Germline lookup yields CDR1 SQVTM and CDR2 ANQGSEA. CDR3 DNA sequence: TGCAGCGTTGGTATGGGGGGAGGCTACACCTTC. This codes for CSVGMGGGYTF.